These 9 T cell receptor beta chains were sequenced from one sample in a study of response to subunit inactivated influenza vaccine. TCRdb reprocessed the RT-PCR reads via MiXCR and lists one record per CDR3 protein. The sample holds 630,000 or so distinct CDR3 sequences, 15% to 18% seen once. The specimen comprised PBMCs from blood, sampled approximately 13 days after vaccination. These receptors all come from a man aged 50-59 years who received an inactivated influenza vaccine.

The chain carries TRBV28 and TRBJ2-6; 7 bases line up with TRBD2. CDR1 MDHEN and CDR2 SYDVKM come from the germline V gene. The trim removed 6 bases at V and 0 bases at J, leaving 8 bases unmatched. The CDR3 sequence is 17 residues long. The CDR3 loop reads CASSLQRGLSGANVLTF. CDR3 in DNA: TGTGCCAGCAGCCTCCAGCGGGGCCTCTCTGGGGCCAACGTCCTGACTTTC. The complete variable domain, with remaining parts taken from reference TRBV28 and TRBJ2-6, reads DVKVTQSSRYLVKRTGEKVFLECVQDMDHENMFWYRQDPGLGLRLIYFSYDVKMKEKGDIPEGYSVSREKKERFSLILESASTNQTSMYLCASSLQRGLSGANVLTFGAGSRLTVL.

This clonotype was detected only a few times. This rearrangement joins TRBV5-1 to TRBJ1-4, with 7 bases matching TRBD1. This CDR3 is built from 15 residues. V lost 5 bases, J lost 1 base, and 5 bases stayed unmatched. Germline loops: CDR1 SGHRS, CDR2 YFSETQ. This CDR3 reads CASREGARTNEKLFF. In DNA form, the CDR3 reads TGCGCCAGCAGAGAGGGGGCGCGAACTAATGAAAAACTGTTTTTT.

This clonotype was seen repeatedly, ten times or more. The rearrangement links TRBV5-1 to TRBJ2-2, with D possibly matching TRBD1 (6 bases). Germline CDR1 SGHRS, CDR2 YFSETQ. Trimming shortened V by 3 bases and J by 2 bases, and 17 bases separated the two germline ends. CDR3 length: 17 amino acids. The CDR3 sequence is CASSSGGQSLNTGELFF. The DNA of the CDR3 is TGCGCCAGCAGCTCGGGCGGACAGAGTCTTAACACCGGGGAGCTGTTTTTT. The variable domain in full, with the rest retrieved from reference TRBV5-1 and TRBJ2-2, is KAGVTQTPRYLIKTRGQQVTLSCSPISGHRSVSWYQQTPGQGLQFLFEYFSETQRNKGNFPGRFSGRQFSNSRSEMNVSTLELGDSALYLCASSSGGQSLNTGELFFGEGSRLTVL.

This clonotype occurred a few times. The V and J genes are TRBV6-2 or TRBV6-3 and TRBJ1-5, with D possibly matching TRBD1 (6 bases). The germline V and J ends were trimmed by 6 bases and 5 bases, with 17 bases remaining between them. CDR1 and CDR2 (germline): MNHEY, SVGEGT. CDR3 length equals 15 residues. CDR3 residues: CASSLGGASYQPQHF. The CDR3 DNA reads TGTGCCAGCAGCCTCGGGGGGGCTTCTTATCAGCCCCAGCATTTT.

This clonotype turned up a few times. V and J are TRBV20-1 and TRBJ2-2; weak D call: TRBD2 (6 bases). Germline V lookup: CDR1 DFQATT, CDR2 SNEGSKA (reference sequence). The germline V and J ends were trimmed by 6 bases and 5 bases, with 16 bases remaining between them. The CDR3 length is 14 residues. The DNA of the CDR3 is TGCAGTGCGGCCCGACCGGGAGTAACCGGGGAGCTGTTTTTT. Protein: CSAARPGVTGELFF.

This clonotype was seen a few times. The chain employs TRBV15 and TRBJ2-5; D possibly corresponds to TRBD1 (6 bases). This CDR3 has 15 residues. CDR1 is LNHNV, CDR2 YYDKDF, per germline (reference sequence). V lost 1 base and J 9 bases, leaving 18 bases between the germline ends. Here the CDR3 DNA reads TGTGCCACCAGCAGAGGTGGACACTTAGGGGGTTCCCAGTACTTC. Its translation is CATSRGGHLGGSQYF.

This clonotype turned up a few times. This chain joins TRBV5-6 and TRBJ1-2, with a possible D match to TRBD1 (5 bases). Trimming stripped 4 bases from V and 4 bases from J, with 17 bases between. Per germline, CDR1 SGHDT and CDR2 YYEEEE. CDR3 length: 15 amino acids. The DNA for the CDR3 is TGTGCCAGCAGCCCCGCCTTGGACACGATCTATGGCTACACCTTC. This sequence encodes CASSPALDTIYGYTF.

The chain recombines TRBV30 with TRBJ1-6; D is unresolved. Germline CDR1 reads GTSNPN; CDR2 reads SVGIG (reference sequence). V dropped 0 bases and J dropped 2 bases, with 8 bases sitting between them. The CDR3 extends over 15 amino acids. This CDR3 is CAWSVLNTYNSPLHF. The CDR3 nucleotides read TGTGCCTGGAGTGTACTGAATACCTATAATTCACCCCTCCACTTT.

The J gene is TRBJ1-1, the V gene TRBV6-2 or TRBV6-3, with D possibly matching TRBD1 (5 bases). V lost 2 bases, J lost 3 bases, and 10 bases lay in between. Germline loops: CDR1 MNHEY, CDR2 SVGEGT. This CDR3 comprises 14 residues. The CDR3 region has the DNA TGTGCCAGCAGTTACGGGACGTCGGACACTGAAGCTTTCTTT. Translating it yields CASSYGTSDTEAFF.